The present T cell receptor beta chain was sequenced within a study of T-cell memory formation after mild COVID-19. TCRdb re-derived calls from the 5' RACE reads in MiXCR, one entry per CDR3 protein. The repertoire holds about 440,000 distinct CDR3 sequences, about 20% seen once, with 7.5% to 10% in the top ten. The V gene's germline CDR1 is SGHRS and CDR2 YFSETQ. V was pared by 4 bases and J by 2 bases, with 16 bases between. The CDR3 contains 15 residues. This clonotype was seen more than once but under ten times. The clonotype originates from an adult woman who had mild COVID-19 (a few samples of this study predate the infection). Cell type and time point are not known. The sequencing sample was made of PBMCs or a T cell subset sorted from them (not recorded which). The genes are TRBV5-1 and TRBJ2-7, with TRBD1 as a possible D gene (5 bases). The CDR3 bases are TGCGCCAGCAGCCCCCCCGCAGGGCAAACCTACGAGCAGTACTTC. Translating it yields CASSPPAGQTYEQYF.